The following is a T cell receptor beta chain sequence with its context. The antigen is unknown. Of the isolated RNA, all was reverse transcribed, and so the sequenced material was expressed TCRB transcripts. This table comes from immunoSEQ multiplex PCR, and its TCRdb copy is limited to in-frame clones, with some not included. The sample shows 130,000 or so clones, 15% to 20% of them seen only once. The record originates from a study of beta chain features in type 1 diabetes. Findings of the study overall: Significant though moderate, a shortening of TCRB CDR3s appeared in all four CD4+ subsets of Type 1 diabetes patients.

CDR3 length: 12 amino acids. CDR1 is MNHEY and CDR2 is SVGAGI in the germline V gene. Trimming stripped 2 bases from V and 7 bases from J, with 8 bases between. The rearrangement links TRBV6-5 to TRBJ1-2; D not resolved. The sequencing sample was made of central memory CD4+ T cells from blood. The sequence was collected from a man aged 25 to 40 with type 1 diabetes. The DNA for the CDR3 is TGTGCCAGCAGTTACCGGCCGGGTGGCTACACCTTC. It yields the protein CASSYRPGGYTF.